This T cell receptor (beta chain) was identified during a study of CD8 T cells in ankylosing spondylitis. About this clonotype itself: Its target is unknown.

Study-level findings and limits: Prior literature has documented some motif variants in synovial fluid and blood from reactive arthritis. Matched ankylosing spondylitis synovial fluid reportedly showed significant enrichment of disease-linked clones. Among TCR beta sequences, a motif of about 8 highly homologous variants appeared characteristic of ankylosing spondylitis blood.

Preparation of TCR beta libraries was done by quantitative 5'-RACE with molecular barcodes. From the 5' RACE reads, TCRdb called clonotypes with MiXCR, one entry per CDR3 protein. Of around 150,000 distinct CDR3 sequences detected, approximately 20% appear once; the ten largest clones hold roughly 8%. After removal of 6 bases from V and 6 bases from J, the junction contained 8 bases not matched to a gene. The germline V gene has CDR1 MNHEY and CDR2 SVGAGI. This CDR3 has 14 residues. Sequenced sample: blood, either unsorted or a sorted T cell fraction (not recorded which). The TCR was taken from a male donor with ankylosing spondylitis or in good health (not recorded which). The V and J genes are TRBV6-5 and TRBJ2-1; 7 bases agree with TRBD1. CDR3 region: CASRAGTAFNEQFF. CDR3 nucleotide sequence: TGTGCCAGCAGAGCCGGGACAGCCTTCAATGAGCAGTTCTTC.